Shown below are 26 T cell receptor beta chains from a single sample sequenced in a study of identical twins. TCRdb redid the calling of the 5' RACE reads with MiXCR, one entry per CDR3 protein. Among hundreds of thousands of distinct CDR3 sequences, about 12% were seen once, and the ten largest hold around 1.6%. These same records also appear under a second study, on yellow fever vaccine responses in identical twins.

Sequenced input: PBMCs. These receptors all stem from a woman in her late teens or twenties in good health.

The chain is built from TRBV20-1 and TRBJ1-2; D unclear. CDR1 and CDR2 from the germline V gene are DFQATT and SNEGSKA (reference sequence). V was shortened by 3 bases and J by 8 bases, with 10 bases between the two germline ends. The CDR3 consists of 11 residues. CDR3 DNA: TGCAGTGCTAGCAGGCCGCGGGGCTACACCTTC. Amino acid sequence: CSASRPRGYTF.

This clonotype turned up a few times. The chain is built from TRBV4-2 and TRBJ2-5; 12 bases are a match to TRBD2. This CDR3 region has 19 residues. The V gene end was trimmed by 1 base and the J gene end by 5 bases; junction bases not matched to a gene: 14. Germline V gives CDR1 LGHNA, CDR2 YNFKEQ. DNA for the CDR3: TGTGCCAGCAGCCAAGCCGAGGTCCAACTAGCGGGGGGAGCGGAGACCCAGTACTTC. It is translated as CASSQAEVQLAGGAETQYF.

Only a few counts were recorded for this clonotype. V usage is TRBV6-5 and J usage is TRBJ1-6; TRBD1 matches 8 bases. Germline V lookup: CDR1 MNHEY, CDR2 SVGAGI. This CDR3 region has 17 residues. V was clipped by 0 bases and J by 10 bases; unmatched bases: 11. The CDR3 DNA follows: TGTGCCAGCAGTTACTCGTCTGCAGGGGGCAGGGGGTCACCCCTCCACTTT. Translating gives CASSYSSAGGRGSPLHF.

The rearrangement joins TRBV6-1 to TRBJ1-2; D unclear. V lost 7 bases and J lost 3, with 6 bases in between. This CDR3 is built from 11 residues. Germline V lookup: CDR1 MNHNS, CDR2 SASEGT. The CDR3 here is CASTGDYGYTF. CDR3 DNA: TGTGCCAGCACCGGGGACTATGGCTACACCTTC.

This chain joins TRBV5-1 and TRBJ2-1; D is ambiguous. CDR1 and CDR2 from the germline V gene are SGHRS and YFSETQ. V lost 3 bases to trimming and J lost 3 bases, with 10 bases between them. The CDR3 loop spans 14 amino acids. CDR3 loop: CASSYPDVYNEQFF. The CDR3 coding sequence is TGCGCCAGCAGCTACCCGGACGTCTACAATGAGCAGTTCTTC.

V is TRBV4-1 and J is TRBJ1-6; perhaps TRBD1 as D (6 bases). CDR1 MGHRA and CDR2 YSYEKL come from the germline V gene. The CDR3 loop spans 14 amino acids. V shed 1 base and J shed 10 bases, with 11 bases lying between them. The CDR3 reads CASSQGGGESPLHF. CDR3 coding DNA: TGCGCCAGCAGCCAAGGAGGGGGAGAATCACCCCTCCACTTT.

This clonotype showed up just a few times. The chain couples TRBV6-1 to TRBJ2-1, with TRBD2 identical over 16 bases. The germline V gene encodes CDR1 MNHNS and CDR2 SASEGT. The CDR3 consists of 19 residues. V was pared by 4 bases and J by 13 bases, with 19 bases of the junction left unmatched. Here the CDR3 reads CASSVAGAGTSGRAVIQFF. The CDR3 bases are TGTGCCAGCAGTGTGGCCGGAGCGGGGACTAGCGGGAGGGCCGTTATTCAGTTCTTC.

This clonotype has more than one count but fewer than ten. The chain joins TRBV12-3 or TRBV12-4 to TRBJ2-1; a weak D match, TRBD2 (5 bases). Deletions cut 6 bases from V and 5 bases from J, with 14 bases between. The CDR3 contains 14 residues. The CDR3 DNA reads TGTGCCAGCAGCCTCGGACTGATTAACAATGAGCAGTTCTTC. This codes for CASSLGLINNEQFF.

Comment on this clonotype: Relative to the germline gene, one junction end is altered; a read error may explain this. This rearrangement joins TRBV5-6 to TRBJ2-5; D is undetermined. Germline assignment: CDR1 SGHDT and CDR2 YYEEEE. The CDR3 runs 12 residues. Written as DNA, the CDR3 is TGTGCCAGCAGCTCCTTCACCGGCCCGGAGTCCTTC. It translates to CASSSFTGPESF.

The V call is TRBV7-9, the J call TRBJ2-3, with D possibly TRBD2 on 5 matching bases. The CDR3 totals 12 residues. Per the germline V gene, CDR1 is SEHNR and CDR2 is FQNEAQ (reference sequence). Trimming stripped 5 bases from V and 10 bases from J, with 13 bases between. This chain's CDR3 is CASSLTSEAQYF. The DNA of the CDR3 is TGTGCCAGCAGCCTCACCTCGGAGGCGCAGTATTTT.

This clonotype was recorded many times. The V gene is TRBV4-2, the J gene TRBJ1-4; tentatively, D is TRBD1 (6 bases). V dropped 2 bases and J dropped 0 bases, with 7 bases sitting between them. CDR3 length equals 15 residues. CDR1 and CDR2 from the germline V gene are LGHNA and YNFKEQ. The CDR3: CASSQRGATNEKLFF. The CDR3 DNA is TGTGCCAGCAGCCAAAGGGGGGCAACTAATGAAAAACTGTTTTTT.

This rearrangement joins TRBV20-1 to TRBJ2-3; 11 nucleotides line up with TRBD2. CDR1 DFQATT and CDR2 SNEGSKA come from the germline V gene (reference sequence). CDR3 length equals 15 residues. V was pared by 5 bases and J by 8 bases, with 12 bases of the junction left unmatched. CDR3 residues: CSAYPTSGEGITQYF. As DNA, the CDR3 is TGCAGTGCTTACCCGACTAGCGGGGAGGGAATTACGCAGTATTTT.

This clonotype was detected a few times. The chain links TRBV5-1 to TRBJ2-3, with 15 bases that match TRBD2. The CDR3 is 17 residues long. V lost 5 bases and J lost 0; bases outside the gene matches: 4. CDR1 and CDR2 from the germline V gene are SGHRS and YFSETQ. The CDR3, as DNA: TGCGCCAGCAGAGGGACTAGCGGGAGGACTAGCACAGATACGCAGTATTTT. This translates into CASRGTSGRTSTDTQYF.

This chain connects TRBV27 to TRBJ1-5; tentative D call: TRBD1 (6 bases). CDR1 and CDR2 (germline): MNHEY, SMNVEV (reference sequence). This CDR3 spans 16 amino acids. Trimming took 2 bases from V and 2 from J, leaving 13 bases between them. CDR3: CASSLGGGLGNQPQHF. In DNA form, the CDR3 reads TGTGCCAGCAGTTTAGGGGGGGGCTTGGGCAATCAGCCCCAGCATTTT.

This clonotype has just a few counts. The chain is built from TRBV6-1 and TRBJ1-1; D might be TRBD1 (6 bases). The CDR3 consists of 16 residues. The V gene's germline CDR1 is MNHNS and CDR2 SASEGT. V was cut by 2 bases and J by 2 bases, with 15 bases left in between. CDR3 sequence (DNA): TGTGCCAGCAGTGAATACTTTGGGACAATAAACACTGAAGCTTTCTTT. Its translation is CASSEYFGTINTEAFF.

The chain uses TRBV18 and TRBJ2-7; possibly TRBD1 for D (6 bases). CDR1 is KGHSH, CDR2 LQKENI, per germline. V was shortened by 2 bases and J by 1 base, with 9 bases between the two germline ends. The CDR3 extends over 14 amino acids. CDR3 DNA sequence: TGTGCCAGCTCACCAGACAGGAATTCCTACGAGCAGTACTTC. Residues: CASSPDRNSYEQYF. Filled out from reference TRBV18 and TRBJ2-7, the complete variable domain reads NAGVMQNPRHLVRRRGQEARLRCSPMKGHSHVYWYRQLPEEGLKFMVYLQKENIIDESGMPKERFSAEFPKEGPSILRIQQVVRGDSAAYFCASSPDRNSYEQYFGPGTRLTVT.

Of note for this clonotype: Compared with germline, one end of the junction differs, possibly owing to a read error. V gene TRBV24-1 combines with J gene TRBJ2-1; 8 bases agree with TRBD2. The germline CDR1 and CDR2 sequences are KGHDR and SFDVKD. This CDR3 has 16 residues. DNA of the CDR3: TGTGCCATCAGTGATTTCAGCGGGAGCTCCTACAATGAGCAGTTCTTC. This translates into CAISDFSGSSYNEQFF.

This clonotype was observed a handful of times. The J gene is TRBJ2-3, the V gene TRBV12-3 or TRBV12-4; D possibly corresponds to TRBD2 (5 bases). The CDR3 extends over 16 amino acids. V was pared by 10 bases and J by 0 bases, with 20 bases between. CDR3 sequence: CATSDGLSPSTDTQYF. The CDR3 DNA is TGTGCCACCTCTGACGGACTTTCGCCTAGCACAGATACGCAGTATTTT.

This clonotype occurred a few times. The CDR3 DNA reads TGTGCCAGCAGCTCACCTGAGAGGGATGAGCAGTTCTTC. As protein: CASSSPERDEQFF. This chain connects TRBV7-9 to TRBJ2-1; tentatively, D is TRBD2 (5 bases). Germline CDR1 SEHNR, CDR2 FQNEAQ (reference sequence). The CDR3 contains 13 residues. The V gene lost 4 bases and the J gene lost 8 bases, with 12 bases spanning the gap.

The J gene is TRBJ2-7, the V gene TRBV29-1; D is perhaps TRBD1 (7 bases). Germline V gene sequence: CDR1 SQVTM, CDR2 ANQGSEA. V was trimmed by 5 bases and J by 0 bases, leaving 14 bases between them. The CDR3 loop spans 14 amino acids. CDR3 DNA: TGCAGCGTTCGGGGGACAGCGAGCTCCTACGAGCAGTACTTC. This sequence encodes CSVRGTASSYEQYF.

In this sample, this clonotype turned up a few times. V gene TRBV7-9 combines with J gene TRBJ2-1, with 8 bases lining up with TRBD2. CDR1 is SEHNR, CDR2 FQNEAQ, per germline (reference sequence). V dropped 2 bases and J dropped 8; count of bases not matched to a gene: 8. The CDR3 is 15 amino acids. This CDR3 is CASSLRGTRGDEQFF. For the CDR3, the DNA is TGTGCCAGCAGCTTACGGGGGACTAGGGGGGATGAGCAGTTCTTC.

The sample holds many counts of this clonotype. V and J are TRBV12-3 or TRBV12-4 and TRBJ2-1, with 8 bases lining up with TRBD1. The CDR3 loop spans 15 amino acids. J was trimmed by 9 bases and V by 6 bases; bases with no gene match: 13. The CDR3 region is CASSPDRAGFGEQFF. DNA of the CDR3: TGTGCCAGCAGCCCGGACAGGGCTGGATTTGGTGAGCAGTTCTTC.

This clonotype showed up many times. The V and J genes are TRBV6-5 and TRBJ1-2; D might be TRBD1 (6 bases). CDR3 length: 16 amino acids. The V gene's germline CDR1 is MNHEY and CDR2 SVGAGI. The V and J ends lost 0 bases and 0 bases respectively, with 11 bases between them. The CDR3 region is CASSYSGTKANYGYTF. DNA of the CDR3: TGTGCCAGCAGTTACTCGGGGACAAAAGCTAACTATGGCTACACCTTC.

The rearrangement joins TRBV9 to TRBJ2-3; no definite D call. From germline, CDR1 is SGDLS and CDR2 YYNGEE. Trimming cost V 4 bases and J 1 base, with 10 bases left between them. CDR3 length: 14 amino acids. CDR3 residues: CASSPAQGTDTQYF. The CDR3 DNA reads as TGTGCCAGCAGCCCCGCGCAGGGCACAGATACGCAGTATTTT.

This sequence joins TRBV20-1 and TRBJ1-3, with D perhaps matching TRBD1 (5 bases). This CDR3 comprises 17 residues. Trimming cost V 0 bases and J 4 bases, with 19 bases left between them. Germline values: CDR1 DFQATT, CDR2 SNEGSKA (reference sequence). The CDR3 is CSARDRWGGENGNTIYF. The CDR3 DNA reads TGCAGTGCTAGAGATCGGTGGGGAGGGGAGAACGGAAACACCATATATTTT.

This clonotype was detected only a few times. The rearrangement links TRBV27 to TRBJ1-1; the D gene is possibly TRBD1 (6 bases). The CDR3 runs to 16 residues. V was pared by 0 bases and J by 6 bases, with 17 bases between. Per germline, CDR1 MNHEY and CDR2 SMNVEV (reference sequence). The CDR3 DNA follows: TGTGCCAGCAGTTTATCGTCCAGGGGTGCGGGGGCTGAAGCTTTCTTT. The encoded protein is CASSLSSRGAGAEAFF.